A single TCR beta chain is shown here with its context. Each diagnosis drew on symptoms, thyroxine, TRAb, thyroid ultrasound and orbital computed tomography findings. This sample is drawn from a study of T cells in Graves' hyperthyroidism and ophthalmopathy. The CDR3 length is 17 residues. The V and J ends lost 4 bases and 4 bases, in that order; junction bases with no gene match: 11. The germline V gene has CDR1 SGDLS and CDR2 YYNGEE. RNA transcripts were the template for amplifying TCR beta CDR3 regions. The TCR CDR3 was amplified in a first-round RT-PCR using the HTBI primer set. TCRdb re-called the multiplex PCR reads with MiXCR, one entry per CDR3 protein. Among some 560,000 distinct CDR3 sequences, approximately 15% were seen once, and the ten largest hold about 7%.

V gene TRBV9 combines with J gene TRBJ2-6; 7 nucleotides match TRBD1. The material sequenced was blood. The sequence derives from a woman in her 30s with Graves' hyperthyroidism. The CDR3 bases are TGTGCCAGCAGCCCCTCCCCGACAGGGACCGGGGCCAACGTCCTGACTTTC. Translation: CASSPSPTGTGANVLTF.